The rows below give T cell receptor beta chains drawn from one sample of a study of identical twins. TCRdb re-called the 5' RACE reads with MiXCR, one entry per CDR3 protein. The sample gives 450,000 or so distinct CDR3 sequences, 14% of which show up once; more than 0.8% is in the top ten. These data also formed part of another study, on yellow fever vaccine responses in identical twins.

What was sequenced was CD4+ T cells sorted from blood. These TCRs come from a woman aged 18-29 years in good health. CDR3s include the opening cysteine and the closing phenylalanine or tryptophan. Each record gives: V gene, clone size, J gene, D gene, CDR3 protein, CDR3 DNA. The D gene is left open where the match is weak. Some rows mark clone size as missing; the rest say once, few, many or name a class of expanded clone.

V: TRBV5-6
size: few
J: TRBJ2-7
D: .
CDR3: CASSLAGRVGEQYF
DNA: TGTGCCAGCAGCTTGGCAGGTAGGGTAGGCGAGCAGTACTTC

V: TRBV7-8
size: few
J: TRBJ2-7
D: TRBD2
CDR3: CASSLALASGAPYEQYF
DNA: TGTGCCAGCAGCTTAGCGCTCGCTAGCGGGGCTCCCTACGAGCAGTACTTC

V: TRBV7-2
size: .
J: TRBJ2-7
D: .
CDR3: CASSLAPRGGYEQYF
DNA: TGTGCCAGCAGCTTAGCCCCCAGGGGTGGCTACGAGCAGTACTTC

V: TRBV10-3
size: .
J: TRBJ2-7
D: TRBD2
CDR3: CAISRTSGSYEQYF
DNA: TGTGCCATCAGTCGGACTAGCGGCTCCTACGAGCAGTACTTC

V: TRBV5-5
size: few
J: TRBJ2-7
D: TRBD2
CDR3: CASTPLVAGGSYEQYF
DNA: TGTGCCAGCACTCCTCTGGTCGCGGGAGGGAGCTACGAGCAGTACTTC

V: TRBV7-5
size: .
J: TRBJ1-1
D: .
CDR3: CGSVPPAKGDMNTEAFF
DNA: TGTGGCTCTGTGCCACCTGCAAAAGGGGATATGAACACTGAAGCTTTCTTT

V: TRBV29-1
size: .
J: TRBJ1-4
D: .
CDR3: CSVEDRGEKLFF
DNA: TGCAGCGTTGAAGATCGGGGCGAAAAACTGTTTTTT

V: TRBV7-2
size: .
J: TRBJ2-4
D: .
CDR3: CASSLIGGVKNIQYF
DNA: TGTGCCAGCAGCTTAATTGGCGGGGTCAAAAACATTCAGTACTTC

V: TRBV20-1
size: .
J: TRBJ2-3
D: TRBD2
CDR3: CSARDESGGLPSTDTQYF
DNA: TGCAGTGCTAGAGACGAAAGCGGGGGGCTTCCTAGCACAGATACGCAGTATTTT

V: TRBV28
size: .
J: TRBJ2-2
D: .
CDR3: CASSFDVFSLVTGELFF
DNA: TGTGCCAGCAGTTTCGACGTTTTCTCTCTTGTCACCGGGGAGCTGTTTTTT

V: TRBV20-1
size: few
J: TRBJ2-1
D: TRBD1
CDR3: CSARDRTGGSSYNEQFF
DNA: TGCAGTGCTAGAGATCGAACAGGGGGTAGCTCCTACAATGAGCAGTTCTTC